The 20 T cell receptor beta chains in this list originate from one sample, sequenced in a study of T cell responses to AZD1222 COVID-19 vaccine. Sequencing was performed with immunoSEQ multiplex PCR; in TCRdb, only in-frame clones are kept and a portion is missing. The sample carries about 72,000 clones, 70% to 90% recorded once. This specimen was peripheral blood, taken 28 days after the second AZD1222 dose. Receptors were obtained from an adult who received the AZD1222 COVID-19 vaccine.

V usage is TRBV6-1 and J usage is TRBJ2-3; 7 bases map to TRBD2. V was clipped by 3 bases and J by 4 bases; unmatched bases: 4. The V gene's germline CDR1 is MNHNS and CDR2 SASEGT. The CDR3 contains 14 residues. In DNA, the CDR3 is TGTGCCAGCAGTGAGGGTCTAGCGGCAGATACGCAGTATTTT. Encoded protein: CASSEGLAADTQYF.

The chain recombines TRBV11-1 with TRBJ2-5; TRBD1 matches 7 bases. J gave up 6 bases and V 5 bases, and 3 bases lay outside the gene matches. The CDR3 extends over 12 amino acids. Germline CDR1 SGHAT, CDR2 FQDESV (reference sequence). CDR3: CASSRQGQTQYF. The CDR3 DNA follows: TGTGCCAGCAGCAGACAGGGACAGACCCAGTACTTC.

The rearrangement uses TRBV18 and TRBJ1-5, with D possibly TRBD1 on 5 matching bases. The CDR3 is made up of 13 amino acids. Germline V gives CDR1 KGHSH, CDR2 LQKENI. Trimming pared 5 bases from V and 7 bases from J, leaving 12 bases between. CDR3 in DNA: TGTGCCAGCTCATCGACAGAAGGGCAGCCCCAGCATTTT. This codes for CASSSTEGQPQHF.

This clone was observed a few times. This chain connects TRBV3-1 (or the pseudogene TRBV3-2) to TRBJ2-3, with a tentative D call TRBD1 (5 bases). V was shortened by 3 bases and J by 2 bases, with 9 bases between the two germline ends. The CDR3 covers 14 residues. Germline V gene data show CDR1 as LGHDT and CDR2 as YNNKEL (reference sequence). The CDR3 reads CASSQGQPTDTQYF. Here the CDR3 DNA reads TGTGCCAGCAGCCAGGGGCAACCCACAGATACGCAGTATTTT.

The gene calls are TRBV28 and TRBJ1-2; D might be TRBD1 (5 bases). The CDR3 spans 10 residues. Germline V lookup: CDR1 MDHEN, CDR2 SYDVKM. The V and J ends lost 8 bases and 5 bases respectively, with 6 bases between them. The CDR3: CASGTYGYTF. The CDR3 DNA reads TGTGCCAGCGGGACGTATGGCTACACCTTC.

This chain joins TRBV2 and TRBJ1-4; D is undetermined. The germline V and J ends were trimmed by 4 bases and 4 bases, with 7 bases remaining between them. Germline V gene data show CDR1 as SNHLY and CDR2 as FYNNEI. The CDR3 runs to 13 residues. The CDR3 reads CASSVLINEKLFF. CDR3 DNA sequence: TGTGCCAGCAGTGTTTTGATTAATGAAAAACTGTTTTTT.

The CDR3 loop is CASSSGTSGRDTQYF. The CDR3 DNA reads as TGTGCCAGCAGCTCTGGGACTAGCGGGAGAGATACGCAGTATTTT. The chain has TRBV11-3 and TRBJ2-3, with TRBD2 matching over 14 bases. V lost 4 bases, J lost 5 bases, and 2 bases stayed unmatched. Germline V gene lookup returns CDR1 SGHNT and CDR2 YENEEA. The CDR3 sequence is 15 residues long.

This clone was counted a few times. The chain is built from TRBV7-3 and TRBJ2-2; D possibly corresponds to TRBD2 (5 bases). Germline loops: CDR1 SGHTA, CDR2 FQGTGA. This CDR3 spans 16 amino acids. Trimming took off 3 bases at V and 6 bases at J, with 17 bases between the two ends. The DNA of the CDR3 is TGTGCCAGCAGCTTCAATGGTGGTCCGAGGGCCGGGGAGCTGTTTTTT. It yields the protein CASSFNGGPRAGELFF. The full variable domain, rest sourced from reference TRBV7-3 and TRBJ2-2, is GAGVSQTPSNKVTEKGKYVELRCDPISGHTALYWYRQSLGQGPEFLIYFQGTGAADDSGLPNDRFFAVRPEGSVSTLKIQRTERGDSAVYLCASSFNGGPRAGELFFGEGSRLTVL.

The chain employs TRBV6-5 and TRBJ2-3; D is unclear. The CDR3 is 13 amino acids. Germline assignment: CDR1 MNHEY and CDR2 SVGAGI. The V end lost 6 bases, the J end lost 4 bases, and 11 bases lay between the germline ends. In DNA form, the CDR3 reads TGTGCCAGCAGATCTCCTAGAGCAGATACGCAGTATTTT. Amino acid sequence: CASRSPRADTQYF.

The chain combines TRBV6-1 with TRBJ1-2, with D uncertain. Trimming removed 3 bases at V and 5 bases at J, with 7 bases between. The CDR3 contains 12 residues. Germline CDR1 reads MNHNS; CDR2 reads SASEGT. The CDR3 loop reads CASSDGLYGYTF. DNA of the CDR3: TGTGCCAGCAGTGACGGTTTGTATGGCTACACCTTC.

The chain links TRBV7-3 to TRBJ1-1; possible D gene TRBD1, 5 bases. The V gene's germline CDR1 is SGHTA and CDR2 FQGTGA. V gave up 2 bases and J gave up 4 bases, with 11 bases separating them. CDR3 size: 14 residues. CDR3 nucleotide sequence: TGTGCCAGCAGCTTACAGGGAGGGAGCACTGAAGCTTTCTTT. Translation: CASSLQGGSTEAFF.

Only one count was recorded for this clone. The chain employs TRBV19 and TRBJ1-2; weak D call: TRBD1 (5 bases). V gave up 3 bases and J gave up 8 bases, with 19 bases separating them. Germline loops: CDR1 LNHDA, CDR2 SQIVND (reference sequence). This CDR3 contains 15 residues. The CDR3 sequence is CASSIEGASPYGYTF. DNA of the CDR3: TGTGCCAGTAGTATTGAAGGGGCTTCTCCGTACGGCTACACCTTC.

The gene calls are TRBV2 and TRBJ1-1, with no clear D. The CDR3 has 16 amino acids. Germline V gene sequence: CDR1 SNHLY, CDR2 FYNNEI. V lost 8 bases and J lost 2, with 21 bases in between. CDR3 sequence: CASYGGPWGRNTEAFF. The DNA for the CDR3 is TGTGCCAGCTATGGAGGGCCTTGGGGTCGTAACACTGAAGCTTTCTTT.

The rearrangement uses TRBV3-1 (or the pseudogene TRBV3-2) and TRBJ2-1; D is perhaps TRBD2 (5 bases). V lost 1 base to trimming and J lost 1 base, with 8 bases between them. CDR1 LGHDT and CDR2 YNNKEL come from the germline V gene (reference sequence). This CDR3 is 15 amino acids long. The DNA of the CDR3 is TGTGCCAGCAGCCAAGTCCAGCGGTCCTACAATGAGCAGTTCTTC. Translating it yields CASSQVQRSYNEQFF.

In its sample, this clone was seen once. V is TRBV11-3 and J is TRBJ2-3; D call uncertain. The germline CDR1 and CDR2 sequences are SGHNT and YENEEA. The CDR3 totals 14 residues. The V end was cut by 2 bases, the J end by 10 bases, with 16 bases between. The CDR3 loop reads CASSLRLGNDPQYF. CDR3 in DNA: TGTGCCAGCAGCTTAAGGCTGGGTAATGATCCGCAGTATTTT.

V gene TRBV5-1 combines with J gene TRBJ2-7, with D maybe TRBD1 (5 bases). The V end lost 0 bases, the J end lost 2 bases, and 12 bases lay between the germline ends. Germline V lookup: CDR1 SGHRS, CDR2 YFSETQ. The CDR3 runs 15 residues. DNA for the CDR3: TGCGCCAGCAGCTTGGATCTAGGGGCCGCCTACGAGCAGTACTTC. Its protein product is CASSLDLGAAYEQYF. The full variable domain, in which reference TRBV5-1 and TRBJ2-7 provide the parts outside the CDR3, is KAGVTQTPRYLIKTRGQQVTLSCSPISGHRSVSWYQQTPGQGLQFLFEYFSETQRNKGNFPGRFSGRQFSNSRSEMNVSTLELGDSALYLCASSLDLGAAYEQYFGPGTRLTVT.

In regard to this clone: The same CDR3 arises from other DNA sequences in this sample as well. The genes are TRBV18 and TRBJ1-5; D may be TRBD1 (5 bases). Germline CDR1 is KGHSH and CDR2 is LQKENI. The CDR3 runs 15 residues. The V end was cut by 3 bases, the J end by 6 bases, with 15 bases between. This chain's CDR3 is CASSPGQGVGQPQHF. The CDR3 DNA reads as TGTGCCAGCTCACCCGGTCAGGGAGTCGGTCAGCCCCAGCATTTT.

The chain recombines TRBV6-2 or TRBV6-3 with TRBJ1-5; 7 bases line up with TRBD1. V gave up 4 bases and J gave up 7 bases; unmatched junction bases: 13. Germline V gene data show CDR1 as MNHEY and CDR2 as SVGEGT. The CDR3 extends over 16 amino acids. The chain's CDR3 is CASSFYLTGRGQPQHF. In DNA form, the CDR3 reads TGTGCCAGCAGTTTTTATTTGACAGGGAGGGGGCAGCCCCAGCATTTT.

CDR3 DNA sequence: TGTGCCAGCAGATCACAAGGGGCCGACTACGAGCAGTACTTC. Translating gives CASRSQGADYEQYF. The V gene is TRBV28, the J gene TRBJ2-7, with D tentatively TRBD1 (5 bases). Germline CDR1 MDHEN, CDR2 SYDVKM. Deletions cut 6 bases from V and 3 bases from J, with 15 bases between. The CDR3 runs to 14 residues.

The V call is TRBV3-1 (or the pseudogene TRBV3-2), the J call TRBJ1-2, with 7 bases matching TRBD1. The CDR3 runs to 14 residues. V dropped 4 bases and J dropped 6; count of bases not matched to a gene: 8. Germline CDR1 is LGHDT and CDR2 is YNNKEL (reference sequence). The CDR3 DNA is TGTGCCAGCAGCCGGGGACAGCAGTGGGATGGCTACACCTTC. Translating gives CASSRGQQWDGYTF.